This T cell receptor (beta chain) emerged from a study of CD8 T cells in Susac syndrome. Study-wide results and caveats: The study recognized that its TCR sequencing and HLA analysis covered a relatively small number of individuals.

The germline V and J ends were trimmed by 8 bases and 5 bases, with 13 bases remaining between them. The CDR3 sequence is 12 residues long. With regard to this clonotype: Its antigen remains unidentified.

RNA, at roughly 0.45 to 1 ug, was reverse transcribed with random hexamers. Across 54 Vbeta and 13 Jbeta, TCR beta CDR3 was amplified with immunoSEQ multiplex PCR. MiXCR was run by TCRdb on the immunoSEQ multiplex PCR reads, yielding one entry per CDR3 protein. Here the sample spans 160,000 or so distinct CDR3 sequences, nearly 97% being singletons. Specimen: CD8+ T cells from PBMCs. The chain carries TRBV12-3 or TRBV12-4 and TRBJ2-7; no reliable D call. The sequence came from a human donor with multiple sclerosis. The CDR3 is CASAEDRDEQYF. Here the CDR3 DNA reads TGTGCCAGCGCTGAAGATCGGGACGAGCAGTACTTC.